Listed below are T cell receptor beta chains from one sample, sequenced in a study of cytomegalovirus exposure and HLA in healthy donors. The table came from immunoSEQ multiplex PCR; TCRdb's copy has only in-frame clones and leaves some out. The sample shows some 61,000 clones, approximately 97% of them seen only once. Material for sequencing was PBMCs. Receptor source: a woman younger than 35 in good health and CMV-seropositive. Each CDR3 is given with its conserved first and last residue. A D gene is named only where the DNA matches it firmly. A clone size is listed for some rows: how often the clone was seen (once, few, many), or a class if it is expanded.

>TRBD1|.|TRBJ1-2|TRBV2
CASRGGQGYNYGYTF
TGTGCCAGCAGGGGGGGACAGGGATACAACTATGGCTACACCTTC
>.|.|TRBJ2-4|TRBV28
CASSLTGLNIQYF
TGTGCCAGCAGTTTAACAGGTTTGAACATTCAGTACTTC
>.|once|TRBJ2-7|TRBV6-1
CASSEVGAPAYEQYF
TGTGCCAGCAGTGAGGTAGGGGCCCCCGCCTACGAGCAGTACTTC
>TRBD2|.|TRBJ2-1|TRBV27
CASSPIAGSQNEQFF
TGTGCCAGCAGCCCTATAGCGGGCTCGCAGAATGAGCAGTTCTTC
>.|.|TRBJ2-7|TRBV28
CASSLPQNYEQYF
TGTGCCAGCAGTTTACCACAGAATTACGAGCAGTACTTC
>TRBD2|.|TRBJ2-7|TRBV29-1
CSVGGTSGWYEQYF
TGCAGCGTTGGAGGGACTAGCGGATGGTACGAGCAGTACTTC
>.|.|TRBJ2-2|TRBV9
CASSVSLAGELFF
TGTGCCAGCAGCGTATCGTTAGCCGGGGAGCTGTTTTTT
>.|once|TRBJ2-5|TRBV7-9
CASSLIGGLETQYF
TGTGCCAGCAGCTTAATCGGGGGTTTAGAGACCCAGTACTTC
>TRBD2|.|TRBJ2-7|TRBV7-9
CASSFSTGGSYEQYF
TGTGCCAGCAGCTTCTCAACGGGAGGCTCCTACGAGCAGTACTTC
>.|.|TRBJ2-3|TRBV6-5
CASSALSGRTDTQYF
TGTGCCAGCAGTGCCCTTAGCGGTCGCACAGATACGCAGTATTTT
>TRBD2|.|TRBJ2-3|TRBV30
CAWSSGRATDTQYF
TGTGCCTGGAGTAGCGGGAGGGCCACAGATACGCAGTATTTT
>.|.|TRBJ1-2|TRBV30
CAWSLGGGPNYGYTF
TGTGCCTGGAGTTTGGGAGGGGGACCTAACTATGGCTACACCTTC
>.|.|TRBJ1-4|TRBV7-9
CASSQRGASDEKLFF
TGTGCCAGCAGTCAACGCGGGGCATCGGACGAAAAACTGTTTTTT
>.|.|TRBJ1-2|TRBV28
CASTISQGPYPLGGYTF
TGTGCCAGCACCATATCCCAGGGGCCCTACCCTCTAGGTGGCTACACCTTC
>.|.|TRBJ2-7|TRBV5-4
CASSLDREGYEQYF
TGTGCCAGCAGCTTGGACAGGGAGGGCTACGAGCAGTACTTC
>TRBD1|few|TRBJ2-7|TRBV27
CASSPGTGGHEQYF
TGTGCCAGCAGTCCCGGGACAGGGGGCCACGAGCAGTACTTC
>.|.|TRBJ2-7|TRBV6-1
CASSPGGTEQYF
TGTGCCAGCAGCCCCGGCGGGACCGAGCAGTACTTC
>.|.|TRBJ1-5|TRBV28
CASSFWGGQGYQPQHF
TGTGCCAGCAGTTTCTGGGGCGGGCAGGGGTATCAGCCCCAGCATTTT
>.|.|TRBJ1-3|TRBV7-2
CASSVTEGNTIYF
TGTGCCAGCAGCGTCACAGAGGGAAACACCATATATTTT
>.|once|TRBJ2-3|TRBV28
CASSFLTPGDTQYF
TGTGCCAGCAGTTTTCTTACTCCGGGAGATACGCAGTATTTT
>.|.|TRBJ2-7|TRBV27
CASSTGSDEQYF
TGTGCCAGCAGTACAGGCAGCGACGAGCAGTACTTC
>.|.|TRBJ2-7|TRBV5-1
CASSLAVRSYEQYF
TGCGCCAGCAGCTTAGCTGTCCGATCCTACGAGCAGTACTTC
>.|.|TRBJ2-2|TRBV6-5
CASSRGTGELFF
TGTGCCAGCAGTCGGGGTACCGGGGAGCTGTTTTTT